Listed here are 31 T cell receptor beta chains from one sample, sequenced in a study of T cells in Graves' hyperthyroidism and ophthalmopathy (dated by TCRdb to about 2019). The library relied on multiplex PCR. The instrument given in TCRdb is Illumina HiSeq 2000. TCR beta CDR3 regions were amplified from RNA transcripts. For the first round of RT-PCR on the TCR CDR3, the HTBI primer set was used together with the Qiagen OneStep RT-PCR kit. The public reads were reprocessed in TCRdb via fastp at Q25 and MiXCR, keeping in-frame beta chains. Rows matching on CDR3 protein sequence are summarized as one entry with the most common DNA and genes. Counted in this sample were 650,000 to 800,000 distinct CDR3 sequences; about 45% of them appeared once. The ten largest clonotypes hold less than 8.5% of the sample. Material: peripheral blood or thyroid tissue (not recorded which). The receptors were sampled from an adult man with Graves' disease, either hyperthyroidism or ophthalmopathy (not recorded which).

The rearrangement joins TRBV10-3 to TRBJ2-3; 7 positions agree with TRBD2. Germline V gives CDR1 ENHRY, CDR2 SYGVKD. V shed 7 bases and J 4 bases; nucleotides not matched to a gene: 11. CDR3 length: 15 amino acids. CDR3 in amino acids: CAITNGLVGADTQYF. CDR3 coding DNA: TGTGCCATCACCAACGGACTAGTGGGGGCAGATACGCAGTATTTT.

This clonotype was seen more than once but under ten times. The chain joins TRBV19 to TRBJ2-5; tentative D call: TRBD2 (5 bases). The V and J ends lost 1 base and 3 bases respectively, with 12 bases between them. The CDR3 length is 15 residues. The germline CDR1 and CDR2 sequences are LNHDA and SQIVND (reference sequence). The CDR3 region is CASSIGYGAEETQYF. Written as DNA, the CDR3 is TGTGCCAGTAGTATAGGGTACGGAGCGGAAGAGACCCAGTACTTC.

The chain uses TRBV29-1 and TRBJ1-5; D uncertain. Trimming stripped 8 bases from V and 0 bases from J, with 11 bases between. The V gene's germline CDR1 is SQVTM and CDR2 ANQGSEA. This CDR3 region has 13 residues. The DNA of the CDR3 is TGCAGCTGGGAGCACAGTAGCAATCAGCCCCAGCATTTT. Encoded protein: CSWEHSSNQPQHF.

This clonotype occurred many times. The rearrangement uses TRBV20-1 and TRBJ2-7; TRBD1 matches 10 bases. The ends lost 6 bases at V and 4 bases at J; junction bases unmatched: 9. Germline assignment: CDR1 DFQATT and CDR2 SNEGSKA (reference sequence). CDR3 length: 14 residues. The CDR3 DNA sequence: TGCAGTGCGAGACAGGGGGCGAGGGTGTACGAGCAGTACTTC. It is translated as CSARQGARVYEQYF.

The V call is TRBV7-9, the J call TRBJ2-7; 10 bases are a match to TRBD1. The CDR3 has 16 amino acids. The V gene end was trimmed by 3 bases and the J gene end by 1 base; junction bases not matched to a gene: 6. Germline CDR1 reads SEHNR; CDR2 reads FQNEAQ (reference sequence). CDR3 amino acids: CASSFSPGQGSYEQYF. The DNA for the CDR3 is TGTGCCAGCAGCTTTTCCCCGGGACAGGGGTCCTACGAGCAGTACTTC.

This CDR3 reads CASSYGKVNTEAFF. The CDR3 DNA reads TGTGCCAGCAGCTACGGGAAAGTGAACACTGAAGCTTTCTTT. The chain links TRBV11-1 to TRBJ1-1; D not resolved. CDR1 and CDR2 (germline): SGHAT, FQDESV (reference sequence). This CDR3 has 14 amino acids. The ends were cut back, 4 bases at V and 0 bases at J, with 9 bases in the middle.

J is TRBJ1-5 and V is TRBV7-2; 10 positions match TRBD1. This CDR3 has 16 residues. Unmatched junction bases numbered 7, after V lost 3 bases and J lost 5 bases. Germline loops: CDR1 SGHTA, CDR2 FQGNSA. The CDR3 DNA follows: TGTGCCAGCAGCTTGGGCGGGACAGGGGCCCATCAGCCCCAGCATTTT. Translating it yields CASSLGGTGAHQPQHF.

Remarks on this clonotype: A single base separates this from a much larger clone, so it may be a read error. CDR3 nucleotides: TGTGCCAGCAGTGAAGCCCAGGGAGGGCCCCAGCATTTT. It yields the protein CASSEAQGGPQHF. The chain has TRBV10-3 and TRBJ1-5; D may be TRBD1 (5 bases). Germline lookup yields CDR1 ENHRY and CDR2 SYGVKD. The CDR3 has 13 amino acids.

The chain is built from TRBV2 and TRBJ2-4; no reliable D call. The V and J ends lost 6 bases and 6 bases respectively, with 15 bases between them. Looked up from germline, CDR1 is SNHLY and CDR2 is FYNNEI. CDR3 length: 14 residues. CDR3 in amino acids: CASSALSFGNIQYF. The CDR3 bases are TGTGCCAGCAGCGCATTATCGTTCGGAAACATTCAGTACTTC. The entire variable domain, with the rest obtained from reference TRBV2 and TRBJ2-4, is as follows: EPEVTQTPSHQVTQMGQEVILRCVPISNHLYFYWYRQILGQKVEFLVSFYNNEISEKSEIFDDQFSVERPDGSNFTLKIRSTKLEDSAMYFCASSALSFGNIQYFGAGTRLSVL.

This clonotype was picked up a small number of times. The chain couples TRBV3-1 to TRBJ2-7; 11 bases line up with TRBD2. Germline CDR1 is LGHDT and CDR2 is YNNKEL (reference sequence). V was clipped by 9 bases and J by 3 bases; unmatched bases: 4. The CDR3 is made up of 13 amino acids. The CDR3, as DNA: TGTGCCAGTCAGACTAGCGGGGACTACGAGCAGTACTTC. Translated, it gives CASQTSGDYEQYF.

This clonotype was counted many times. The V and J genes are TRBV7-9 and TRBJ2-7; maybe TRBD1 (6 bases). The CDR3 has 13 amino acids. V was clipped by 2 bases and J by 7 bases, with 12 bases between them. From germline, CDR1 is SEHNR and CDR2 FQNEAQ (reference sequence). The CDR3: CASSLRQDREQYF. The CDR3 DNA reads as TGTGCCAGCAGCTTAAGACAGGACCGAGAGCAGTACTTC.

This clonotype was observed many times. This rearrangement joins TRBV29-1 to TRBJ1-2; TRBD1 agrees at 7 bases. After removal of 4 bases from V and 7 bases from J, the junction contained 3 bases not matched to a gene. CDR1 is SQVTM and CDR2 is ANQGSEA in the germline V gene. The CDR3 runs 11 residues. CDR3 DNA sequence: TGCAGCGTTGTAGGGGGCGGTGGCTACACCTTC. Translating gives CSVVGGGGYTF.

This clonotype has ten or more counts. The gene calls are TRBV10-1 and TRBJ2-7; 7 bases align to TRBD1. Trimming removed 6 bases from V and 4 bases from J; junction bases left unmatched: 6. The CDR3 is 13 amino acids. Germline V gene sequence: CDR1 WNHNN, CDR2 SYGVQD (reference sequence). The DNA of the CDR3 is TGCGCCAGCAGGACAGGGACCAGGTACGAGCAGTACTTC. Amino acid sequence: CASRTGTRYEQYF.

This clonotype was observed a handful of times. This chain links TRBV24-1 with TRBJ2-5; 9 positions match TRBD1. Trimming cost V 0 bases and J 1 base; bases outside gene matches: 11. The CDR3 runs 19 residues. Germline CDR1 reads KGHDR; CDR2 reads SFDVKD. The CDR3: CATSDLVAGTGLAQETQYF. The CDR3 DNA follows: TGTGCCACCAGTGATTTGGTGGCCGGGACAGGGCTAGCCCAAGAGACCCAGTACTTC.

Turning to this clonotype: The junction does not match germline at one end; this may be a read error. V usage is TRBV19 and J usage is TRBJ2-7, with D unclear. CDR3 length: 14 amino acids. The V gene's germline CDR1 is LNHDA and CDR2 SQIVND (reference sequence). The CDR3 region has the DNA TGTGCCAGTAGTACCCCCGACACGTCCTCCGAGCAGTACTTC. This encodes CASSTPDTSSEQYF. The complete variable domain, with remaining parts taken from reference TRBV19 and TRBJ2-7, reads DGGITQSPKYLFRKEGQNVTLSCEQNLNHDAMYWYRQDPGQGLRLIYYSQIVNDFQKGDIAEGYSVSREKKESFPLTVTSAQKNPTAFYLCASSTPDTSSEQYFGPGTRLTVT.

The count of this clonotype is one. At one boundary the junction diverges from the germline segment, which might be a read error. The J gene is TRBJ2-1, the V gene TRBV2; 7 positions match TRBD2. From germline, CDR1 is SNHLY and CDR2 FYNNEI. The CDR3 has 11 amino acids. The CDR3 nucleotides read TGTGCCAGCAGTGAAGACGGGGGGACGGCTTTC. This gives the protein CASSEDGGTAF.

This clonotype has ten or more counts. The CDR3 sequence: CASSDFSGANVLTF. The CDR3 DNA reads as TGTGCCAGCAGTGATTTCTCTGGGGCCAACGTCCTGACTTTC. The V gene is TRBV2, the J gene TRBJ2-6; D remains ambiguous. CDR1 and CDR2 from the germline V gene are SNHLY and FYNNEI. CDR3 length equals 14 residues. Trimming took off 3 bases at V and 0 bases at J, with 3 bases between the two ends.

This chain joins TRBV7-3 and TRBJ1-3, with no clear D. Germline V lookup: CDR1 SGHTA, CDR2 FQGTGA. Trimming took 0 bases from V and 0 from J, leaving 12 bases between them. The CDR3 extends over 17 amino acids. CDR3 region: CASSLTPAGLSGNTIYF. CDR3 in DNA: TGTGCCAGCAGCTTAACGCCCGCAGGACTCTCTGGAAACACCATATATTTT. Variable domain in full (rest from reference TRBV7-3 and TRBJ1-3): GAGVSQTPSNKVTEKGKYVELRCDPISGHTALYWYRQSLGQGPEFLIYFQGTGAADDSGLPNDRFFAVRPEGSVSTLKIQRTERGDSAVYLCASSLTPAGLSGNTIYFGEGSWLTVV.

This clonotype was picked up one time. The CDR3 region is CAISERGDTGELFF. In DNA, the CDR3 is TGTGCCATCAGTGAAAGGGGGGACACCGGGGAGCTGTTTTTT. This rearrangement joins TRBV10-3 to TRBJ2-2; D possibly matches TRBD1 or TRBD2 (6 bases each). V shed 3 bases and J shed 3 bases, with 8 bases lying between them. The CDR3 loop spans 14 amino acids. CDR1 and CDR2 (germline): ENHRY, SYGVKD.

The CDR3 spells CSVDRVGGNQPQHF. CDR3 DNA: TGCAGCGTTGACAGGGTAGGTGGCAATCAGCCCCAGCATTTT. The V and J genes are TRBV29-1 and TRBJ1-5; D may be TRBD1 (5 bases). The CDR3 length is 14 residues. Germline loops: CDR1 SQVTM, CDR2 ANQGSEA. V lost 3 bases to trimming and J lost 2 bases, with 11 bases between them.

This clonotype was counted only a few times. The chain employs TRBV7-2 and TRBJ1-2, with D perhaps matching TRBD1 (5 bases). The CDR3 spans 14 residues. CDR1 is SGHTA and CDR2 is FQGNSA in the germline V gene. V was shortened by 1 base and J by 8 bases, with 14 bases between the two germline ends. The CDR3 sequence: CASSLGGPKGGYTF. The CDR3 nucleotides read TGTGCCAGCAGCTTAGGGGGCCCTAAAGGAGGCTACACCTTC. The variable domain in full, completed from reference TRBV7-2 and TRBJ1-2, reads GAGVSQSPSNKVTEKGKDVELRCDPISGHTALYWYRQSLGQGLEFLIYFQGNSAPDKSGLPSDRFSAERTGGSVSTLTIQRTQQEDSAVYLCASSLGGPKGGYTFGSGTRLTVV.

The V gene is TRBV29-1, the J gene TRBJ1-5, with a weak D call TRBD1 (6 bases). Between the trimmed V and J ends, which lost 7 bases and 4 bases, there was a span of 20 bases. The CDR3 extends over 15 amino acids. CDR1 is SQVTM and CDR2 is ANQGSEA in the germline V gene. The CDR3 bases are TGCAGCGCATCAGCAGGGGACGGGGGAAATCAGCCCCAGCATTTT. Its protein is CSASAGDGGNQPQHF.

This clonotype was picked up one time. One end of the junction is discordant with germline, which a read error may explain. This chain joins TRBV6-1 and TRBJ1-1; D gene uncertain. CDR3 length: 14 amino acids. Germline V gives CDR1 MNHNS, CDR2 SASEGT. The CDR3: CTSSDRRSGTEAFF. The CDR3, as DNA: TGTACCAGCAGTGATCGGAGGTCCGGGACTGAAGCTTTCTTT.

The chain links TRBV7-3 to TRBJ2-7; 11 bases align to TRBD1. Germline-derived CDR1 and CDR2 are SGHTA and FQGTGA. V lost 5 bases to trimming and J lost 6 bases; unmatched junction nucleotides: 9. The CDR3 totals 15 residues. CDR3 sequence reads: CASSPTRGTGGEQYF. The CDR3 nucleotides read TGTGCCAGCAGCCCTACCCGCGGGACAGGGGGCGAGCAGTACTTC. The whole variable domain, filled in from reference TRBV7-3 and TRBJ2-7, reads GAGVSQTPSNKVTEKGKYVELRCDPISGHTALYWYRQSLGQGPEFLIYFQGTGAADDSGLPNDRFFAVRPEGSVSTLKIQRTERGDSAVYLCASSPTRGTGGEQYFGPGTRLTVT.

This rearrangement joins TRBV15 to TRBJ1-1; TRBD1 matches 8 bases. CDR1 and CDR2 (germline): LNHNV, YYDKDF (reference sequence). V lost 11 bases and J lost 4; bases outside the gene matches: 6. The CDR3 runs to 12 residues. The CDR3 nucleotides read TGTGCCCCACAGGGGGTTGGCACTGAAGCTTTCTTT. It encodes CAPQGVGTEAFF. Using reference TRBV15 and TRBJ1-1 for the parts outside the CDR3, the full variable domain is DAMVIQNPRYQVTQFGKPVTLSCSQTLNHNVMYWYQQKSSQAPKLLFHYYDKDFNNEADTPDNFQSRRPNTSFCFLDIRSPGLGDTAMYLCAPQGVGTEAFFGQGTRLTVV.

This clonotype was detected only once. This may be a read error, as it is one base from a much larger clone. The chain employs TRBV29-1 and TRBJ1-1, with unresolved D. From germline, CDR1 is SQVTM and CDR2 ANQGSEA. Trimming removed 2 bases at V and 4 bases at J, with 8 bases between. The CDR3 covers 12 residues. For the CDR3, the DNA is TGCAGCGTTGAATCAGGACTCACTGAAGCTTTCTTT. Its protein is CSVESGLTEAFF.

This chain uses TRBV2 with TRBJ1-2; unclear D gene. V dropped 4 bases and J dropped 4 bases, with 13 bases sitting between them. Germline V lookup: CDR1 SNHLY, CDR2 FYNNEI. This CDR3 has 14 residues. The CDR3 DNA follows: TGTGCCAGCAGTGGGGAACAGAAACCCTATGGCTACACCTTC. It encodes CASSGEQKPYGYTF.

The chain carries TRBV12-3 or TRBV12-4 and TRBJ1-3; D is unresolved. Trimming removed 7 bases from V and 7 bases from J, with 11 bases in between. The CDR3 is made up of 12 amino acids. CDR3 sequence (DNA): TGTGCCAGCACCGTTAGCGGGAACACCATATATTTT. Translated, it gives CASTVSGNTIYF.

The CDR3: CAIRSLGQGHTEAFF. The DNA for the CDR3 is TGTGCGATTAGATCCCTGGGCCAGGGCCACACTGAAGCTTTCTTT. The gene calls are TRBV7-2 and TRBJ1-1; weak D call: TRBD1 (5 bases). CDR1 SGHTA and CDR2 FQGNSA come from the germline V gene. The CDR3 covers 15 residues.

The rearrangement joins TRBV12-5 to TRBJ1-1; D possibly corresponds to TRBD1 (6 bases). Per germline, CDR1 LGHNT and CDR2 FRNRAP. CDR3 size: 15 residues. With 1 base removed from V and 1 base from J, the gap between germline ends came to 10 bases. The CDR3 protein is CASGLAGTPNTEAFF. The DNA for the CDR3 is TGTGCTAGTGGTTTGGCAGGGACACCGAACACTGAAGCTTTCTTT.

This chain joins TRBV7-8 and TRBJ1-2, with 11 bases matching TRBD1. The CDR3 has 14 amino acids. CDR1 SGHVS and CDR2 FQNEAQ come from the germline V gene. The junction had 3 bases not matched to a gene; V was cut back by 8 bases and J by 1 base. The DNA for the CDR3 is TGTGCCAGCGTCGGGACAGGGGGTAACTATGGCTACACCTTC. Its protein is CASVGTGGNYGYTF.